This T cell receptor beta chain was sequenced in a study of cytomegalovirus exposure and HLA in healthy donors (dated by TCRdb to 2015 to 2018). Study-level background: An earlier analysis of approximately 640 of the donors reported 250 to 300 Gb of sequence data and 100 million to 130 million unique TCR beta sequences from 150 million to 200 million T cells. In a later analysis, previously published TCR beta repertoires from 550 to 700 donors were re-analyzed and high-resolution HLA genotyping was added so that TCR occurrence patterns could be studied. HLA typing covered class I and class II loci at four-digit resolution. A later genetic analysis used genome-wide SNP genotypes for about 60% of the 666 donors, treating that subset as a discovery cohort. The number of donors typed differed by locus, with 629-630 for A, B, C, DRB1 and DQB1, roughly 520 for DQA1, 606 for DPA1, and some 440 for DPB1. Every repertoire in the discovery cohort had been generated on one and the same sequencing platform. The T cell repertoires of some 700 subjects were profiled by immunosequencing and related to cytomegalovirus serostatus. Donor age, sex, ethnicity and CMV serostatus were collected together with the repertoire data. The aim of the study was to test whether cataloging public T cell receptors could identify signatures of past pathogen exposure. To predict cytomegalovirus infection status, the study combined high-throughput TCR immunosequencing, statistical association of individual TCRs with disease status, and machine learning. Four or five DR-DQ haplotypes were treated as single units for association and clustering because of strong linkage in the cohort. Rather than using new phenotypic data, the later analysis identified candidate immune exposures from TCR beta sequences and from how often those sequences occurred across donors. Of the roughly 390 genotyped donors, over 65% fell in the genetic ancestry cluster associated with self-reported Caucasian donors. Among a few hundred genotyped donors of the cohort, an average of 235,054 unique TCR beta nucleotide sequences were sequenced per donor, approximately 20% of them non-productive. In addition to the first cohort of around 670 subjects, a separate validation cohort of 100 to 150 different subjects was used. To decide whether each TCR beta V gene segment behaved as functional or pseudogenic, an earlier analysis of several hundred of the donors relied on high-throughput TCR beta sequencing. An early release covering some 640 HLA-typed donors comprised about 290 gigabases of sequencing data and tens of millions of unique TCR sequences.

Libraries were prepared through the immunoSEQ multiplex PCR assay. A mixture of 60 forward primers for TCR Vbeta segments and 13 reverse primers for TCR Jbeta segments was used in the multiplex PCR. Amplification of the CDR3 region of rearranged TCR beta genes was performed with a multiplex PCR assay on genomic DNA. Amplified TCR beta libraries were sequenced as 87-base-pair reads on the Illumina HiSeq System. From the authors' description of their analysis: In a later analysis, 70 million to 95 million unique TCR beta chains were counted across the roughly 670 repertoires, and about 10 million of these chains were shared by at least two donors. A nearest-neighbor algorithm error-corrected the raw reads and collapsed the reads into unique sequences, merging closely related sequences to remove PCR and sequencing errors. CDR3 sequences were aligned to IMGT reference sequences to assign V, D and J gene segments. Each retained sequence needed at least a six-nucleotide match to both a V gene segment and a J gene segment. Rearrangements were called productive when the CDR3 lacked stop codons and stayed in frame with V and J; all others were non-productive. CDR3 was defined by IMGT convention, running from the second conserved V-encoded cysteine to the conserved J-encoded phenylalanine. The earlier analysis of some 600 of the donors excluded sequences that lacked an unambiguous match to a single V gene segment. An earlier analysis of over 450 of the donors classified V segments as functional when productive rearrangements were above 56.7% and as segregating when the standard deviation between donors was above 5%. A statistical classification framework was built for diagnosing cytomegalovirus status from the catalog of TCR beta chain sequences. A later analysis assigned V and J genes by comparing TCR nucleotide sequences with IMGT/GENE-DB human TR gene sequences. A later analysis assigned CDR3 sequences and most-parsimonious VDJ recombination scenarios with the TCRdist pipeline. In a later analysis, every TCR beta chain was defined by the combination of its CDR3 amino acid sequence and its V-gene family, and reads without a unique V-gene family were dropped. In a later analysis, approximately 640 highly shared, low-generation-probability nucleotide sequences were removed to address suspected cross-contamination and a sequencing artifact. A later analysis calculated a clonal expansion index for each public chain from normalized within-repertoire ranks of inferred template counts. In a later analysis, generation probabilities were computed using a VDJ recombination model fitted to out-of-frame rearrangements, and the results were checked against IGoR. A later analysis scored TCR-TCR, TCR-HLA and TCR-CMV co-occurrence with hypergeometric tests, applying a repertoire-size bias correction to TCR pairs. A later analysis estimated false discovery rates by permuting HLA or CMV assignments 20 times. A later analysis grouped co-occurring TCRs with DBSCAN, adding TCRdist sequence similarity when clustering within HLA-allele-positive subsets. Repertoires with fewer than 30,000 or more than 120,000 public chains, plus five repertoires with anomalous nucleotide sharing, were excluded from co-occurrence clustering. TCRdb carries this immuneACCESS record with in-frame sequences only. Its versions omit some clonotypes, under half of them owing to an unresolved V gene in the studies checked, with the rest unexplained. V, J and clone size derive from that table, while D and trimming were established from the DNA sequence. The sample table records some 150,000 clones; around 80% of these occur just once. 2% to 3% of the sample comes from the top ten.

For CDR1 and CDR2, the germline V gene lists MDHEN and SYDVKM. V is cut back by 3 bases and J by 2 bases, with 12 bases in the junction unmatched. The CDR3 sequence holds 18 residues, the cysteine and phenylalanine included. The CDR3 DNA has 54 bases and is translated from base 1. The cohort was made up of 650 to 700 healthy bone marrow donors. At the time of sampling, all cohort members were nominally healthy, though unrecorded immune exposures were likely present. The donor was CMV seronegative and was included in the group of approximately 350 seronegative cohort members. A peripheral blood sample was provided by each donor, and peripheral blood mononuclear cells were used for TCR beta sequencing. Genomic DNA extraction from the blood cell samples was performed with the Qiagen DNeasy Blood Extraction Kit. This clone was picked up a small number of times. Its antigen is not yet known. Nothing much larger sits one base from this clone, and base qualities are not available.

What the study reported, not specific to this receptor: At a false discovery rate of 0.05, a later analysis linked approximately 18,000 TCR beta sequences to specific HLA alleles. In vitro tests confirmed that a few of the cytomegalovirus-associated TCR beta chains recognize cytomegalovirus antigens. Presence/absence analyses assumed roughly uniform sequencing depth across donors, an assumption that may not hold. In a later analysis, HLA-associated TCR beta chains showed more clonal expansion and lower generation probabilities than non-associated chains that were equally common. A group of highly shared sequence variants was considered likely to be a technical artifact of the sequencing pipeline. In this cohort, only TCR beta chains were sequenced, and detectable features were limited by the absence of alpha or paired-chain data. According to a later analysis, TCR association rates differed among HLA loci, with DRB1 alleles showing the most associated TCRs and HLA-C alleles showing the fewest. Correlated functional status among segregating V segments might reflect linkage disequilibrium, but an unknown experimental factor could not be ruled out. It was suggested by the authors that the approach could potentially be generalized to other disease states and immunological phenotypes. Because HLA typing was missing for some donors at each locus, association tests included only the typed subset. The study listed 170 or so TCR beta chains as associated with cytomegalovirus. An earlier analysis of some 560 of the donors showed that most TCR beta V segments appeared in productive rearrangements either about 87% or about 30% of the time, which broadly matched IMGT annotations. Some IMGT-functional V segments, including TRBV6-2 and TRBV6-3, could not be distinguished by the 87-base-pair reads and were therefore excluded. In a later genetic analysis, fewer N-insertions in productive TCRs were reported among donors in an Asian-associated ancestry cluster than the roughly 700-donor mean. CMV serostatus was the only immune exposure information available for the cohort. An association between a missense DCLRE1C variant and V-gene and J-gene trimming of TCR beta chains was found in a later genetic analysis and replicated in an independent cohort. Across donors, most TCR sequences were observed very rarely, whereas some public TCRs were present in many individuals. A further reported finding was that TCR beta sequences accurately predicted the HLA-A and HLA-B alleles for most subjects in the first cohort. According to a later analysis, most CMV-associated TCR beta chains appeared to be HLA-restricted, and the HLA associations seemed to be driven largely by CMV exposure. Several of the top co-occurrence clusters appeared to be linked to parvovirus B19, influenza, CMV and Epstein-Barr virus, according to a later analysis. Seventeen rarely observed V segments, including chromosome 9 orphons, were excluded from the earlier analysis of 550 to 700 of the donors because counts were too low. When HLA alleles, especially DR and DQ, strongly co-occurred, attributing TCR associations to individual alleles was difficult. Cytomegalovirus status was reported to be diagnosed by the classifier with high specificity and sensitivity in both the original and validation cohorts.

The sequence derives from a boy between 2 and 15 years old in good health and CMV-seronegative. Specimen: PBMCs. Here the chain combines TRBV28 and TRBJ2-3; 9 middle bases align to TRBD2. The nucleotide sequence is given as TGTGCCAGCAGTTTTCGGGGGAGACTAGCGGTTCTCACAGATACGCAGTATTTT. This is translated as CASSFRGRLAVLTDTQYF.